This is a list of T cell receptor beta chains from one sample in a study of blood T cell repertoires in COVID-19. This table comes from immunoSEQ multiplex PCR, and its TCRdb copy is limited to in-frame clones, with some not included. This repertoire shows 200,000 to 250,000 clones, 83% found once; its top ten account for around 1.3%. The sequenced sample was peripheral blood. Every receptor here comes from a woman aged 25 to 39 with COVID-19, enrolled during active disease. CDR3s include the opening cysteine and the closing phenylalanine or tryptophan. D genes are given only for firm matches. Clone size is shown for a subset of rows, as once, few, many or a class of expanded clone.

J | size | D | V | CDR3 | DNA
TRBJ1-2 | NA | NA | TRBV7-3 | CASSPSSGGVGYTF | TGTGCCAGCAGCCCCTCATCTGGGGGCGTCGGCTACACCTTC
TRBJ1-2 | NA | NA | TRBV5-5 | CASSPGQGLYGYTF | TGTGCCAGCAGCCCAGGGCAGGGGCTTTATGGCTACACCTTC
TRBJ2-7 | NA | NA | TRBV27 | CASSPAYSRDEQYF | TGTGCCAGCAGTCCGGCCTATTCGAGGGACGAGCAGTACTTC
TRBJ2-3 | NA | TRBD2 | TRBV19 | CASSIGLAGVTDTQYF | TGTGCCAGTAGTATTGGACTAGCGGGAGTCACAGATACGCAGTATTTT
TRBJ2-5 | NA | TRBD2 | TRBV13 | CASSLGGSGGETQYF | TGTGCCAGCAGCTTAGGTGGTAGCGGGGGGGAGACCCAGTACTTC
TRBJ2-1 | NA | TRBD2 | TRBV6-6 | CASSGGREYNEQFF | TGTGCCAGCAGTGGCGGGAGGGAGTACAATGAGCAGTTCTTC
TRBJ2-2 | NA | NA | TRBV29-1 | CSVSFLQGIGELFF | TGCAGCGTTAGCTTTCTACAGGGAATCGGGGAGCTGTTTTTT
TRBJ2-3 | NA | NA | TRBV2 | CASTGVVADTQYF | TGTGCCAGCACGGGGGTGGTGGCGGATACGCAGTATTTT
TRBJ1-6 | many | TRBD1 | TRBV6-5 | CASSYSTGYNSPLHF | TGTGCCAGCAGTTACTCGACAGGGTATAATTCACCCCTCCACTTT
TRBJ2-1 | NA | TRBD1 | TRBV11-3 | CASSFEGQGDNEQFF | TGTGCCAGCAGCTTTGAAGGACAGGGGGACAATGAGCAGTTCTTC
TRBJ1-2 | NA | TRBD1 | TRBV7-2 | CASSLWGRGLNYGYTF | TGTGCCAGCAGCTTATGGGGCAGGGGGCTCAACTATGGCTACACCTTC
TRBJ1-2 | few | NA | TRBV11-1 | CASSPSDSPLTYGYTF | TGTGCCAGCAGCCCCTCAGACAGTCCACTCACGTATGGCTACACCTTC
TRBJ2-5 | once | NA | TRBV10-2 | CASSESVRETQYF | TGCGCCAGCAGTGAGTCGGTGCGGGAGACCCAGTACTTC
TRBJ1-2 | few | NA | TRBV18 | CASSPQDNYGYTF | TGTGCCAGCTCACCACAGGACAATTATGGCTACACCTTC
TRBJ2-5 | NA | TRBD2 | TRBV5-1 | CASSIAGTSGEETQYF | TGCGCCAGCAGCATCGCCGGGACTAGCGGGGAAGAGACCCAGTACTTC
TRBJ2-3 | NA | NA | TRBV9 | CASGPPPYF | TGTGCCAGCGGGCCGCCCCCGTATTTT
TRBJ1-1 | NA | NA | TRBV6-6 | CASGPRQGGGTEAFF | TGTGCCAGCGGGCCTCGGCAGGGAGGTGGCACTGAAGCTTTCTTT
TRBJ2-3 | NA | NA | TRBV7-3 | CASSLDRGTDTQYF | TGTGCCAGCAGCCTCGACAGAGGCACAGATACGCAGTATTTT
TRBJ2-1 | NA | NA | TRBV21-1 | CASILRGIDRGNEQFF | TGTGCCAGCATCCTTCGCGGGATCGACCGTGGCAATGAGCAGTTCTTC
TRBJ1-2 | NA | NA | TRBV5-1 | CASSLDPGARGYTF | TGCGCCAGCAGCTTAGACCCAGGGGCGCGGGGCTACACCTTC
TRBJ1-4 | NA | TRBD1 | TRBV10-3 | CAISELKGQGNEKLFF | TGTGCCATCAGTGAGTTGAAGGGACAGGGGAATGAAAAACTGTTTTTT
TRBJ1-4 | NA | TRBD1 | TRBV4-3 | CASSQEHTGGKANEKLFF | TGCGCCAGCAGCCAAGAGCACACAGGGGGCAAGGCTAATGAAAAACTGTTTTTT
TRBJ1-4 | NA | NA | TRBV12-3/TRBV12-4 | CASRVRNEKLFF | TGTGCCAGCAGGGTACGGAATGAAAAACTGTTTTTT
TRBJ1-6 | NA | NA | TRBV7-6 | CASSLGSRDTNSPLHF | TGTGCCAGCAGCTTAGGATCCAGGGACACCAATTCACCCCTCCACTTT
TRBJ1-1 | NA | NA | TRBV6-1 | CASSETLQGSAFF | TGTGCCAGCAGTGAAACACTTCAGGGTTCAGCTTTCTTT
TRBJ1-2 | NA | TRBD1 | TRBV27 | CASSQRPGQGFWNYGYTF | TGTGCCAGCAGTCAAAGGCCGGGACAGGGTTTTTGGAACTATGGCTACACCTTC
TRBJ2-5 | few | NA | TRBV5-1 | CASSLQTPGQETQYF | TGCGCCAGCAGCTTACAGACCCCTGGGCAAGAGACCCAGTACTTC
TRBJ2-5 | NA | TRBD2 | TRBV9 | CASSVGMSGRALETQYF | TGTGCCAGCAGCGTAGGGATGAGCGGGAGGGCCCTTGAGACCCAGTACTTC
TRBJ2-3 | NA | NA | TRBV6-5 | CASSFSDTQYF | TGTGCCAGTTCATTTTCAGATACGCAGTATTTT
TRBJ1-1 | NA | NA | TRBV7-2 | CASSLDGWNTEAFF | TGTGCCAGCAGCTTAGACGGGTGGAACACTGAAGCTTTCTTT
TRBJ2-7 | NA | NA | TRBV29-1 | CSVETSASVYEQYF | TGCAGCGTTGAAACCTCTGCTTCGGTCTACGAGCAGTACTTC
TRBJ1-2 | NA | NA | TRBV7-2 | CASRDDRRSYGYTF | TGTGCCAGCAGGGACGACAGGCGATCCTATGGCTACACCTTC
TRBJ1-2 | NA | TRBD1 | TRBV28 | CASSLQQGARDYGYTF | TGTGCCAGCAGTCTGCAACAGGGGGCGCGAGACTATGGCTACACCTTC
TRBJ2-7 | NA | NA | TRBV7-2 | CASSLGLAMGLSEQYF | TGTGCCAGCAGCTTGGGGCTAGCGATGGGGCTTTCTGAGCAGTACTTC
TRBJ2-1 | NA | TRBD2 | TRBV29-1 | CSLGSGFYNEQFF | TGCTCACTGGGTAGCGGGTTTTACAATGAGCAGTTCTTC